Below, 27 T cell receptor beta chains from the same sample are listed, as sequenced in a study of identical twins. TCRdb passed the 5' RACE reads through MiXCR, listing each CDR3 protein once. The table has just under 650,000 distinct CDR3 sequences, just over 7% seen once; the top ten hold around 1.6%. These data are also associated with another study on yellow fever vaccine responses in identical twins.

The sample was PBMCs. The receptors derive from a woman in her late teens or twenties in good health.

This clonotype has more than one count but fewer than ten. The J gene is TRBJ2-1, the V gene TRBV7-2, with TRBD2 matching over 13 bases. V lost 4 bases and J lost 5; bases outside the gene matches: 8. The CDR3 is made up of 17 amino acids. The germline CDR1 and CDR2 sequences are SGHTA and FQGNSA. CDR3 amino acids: CASSSPPGLAGNNEQFF. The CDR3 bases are TGTGCCAGCAGCTCCCCACCGGGACTAGCGGGGAACAATGAGCAGTTCTTC.

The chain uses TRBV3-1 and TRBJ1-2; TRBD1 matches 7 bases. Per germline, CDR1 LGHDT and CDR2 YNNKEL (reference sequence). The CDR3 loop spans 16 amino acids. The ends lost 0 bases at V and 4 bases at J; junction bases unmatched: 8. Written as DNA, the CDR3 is TGTGCCAGCAGCCAAGATCCCCTTGACAGGGTCTATGGCTACACCTTC. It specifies CASSQDPLDRVYGYTF.

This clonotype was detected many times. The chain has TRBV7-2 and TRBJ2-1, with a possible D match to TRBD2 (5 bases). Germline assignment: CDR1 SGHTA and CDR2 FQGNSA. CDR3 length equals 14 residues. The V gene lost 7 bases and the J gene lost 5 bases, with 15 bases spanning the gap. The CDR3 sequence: CASTLGVRHNEQFF. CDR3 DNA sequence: TGTGCCAGCACCCTGGGAGTAAGACACAATGAGCAGTTCTTC.

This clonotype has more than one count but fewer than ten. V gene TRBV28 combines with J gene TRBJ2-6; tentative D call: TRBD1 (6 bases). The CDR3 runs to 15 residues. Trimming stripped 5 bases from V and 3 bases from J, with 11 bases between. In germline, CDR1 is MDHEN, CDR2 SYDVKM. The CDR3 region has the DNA TGTGCCAGCAGTCGCTCAGGGGTTGGGGCCAACGTCCTGACTTTC. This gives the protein CASSRSGVGANVLTF.

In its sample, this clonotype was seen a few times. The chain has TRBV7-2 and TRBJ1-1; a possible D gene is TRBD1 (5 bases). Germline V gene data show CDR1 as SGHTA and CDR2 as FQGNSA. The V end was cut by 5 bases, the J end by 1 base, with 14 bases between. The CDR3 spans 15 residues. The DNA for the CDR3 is TGTGCCAGCAGCGGTAGGGCGGACAAGAACACTGAAGCTTTCTTT. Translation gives CASSGRADKNTEAFF.

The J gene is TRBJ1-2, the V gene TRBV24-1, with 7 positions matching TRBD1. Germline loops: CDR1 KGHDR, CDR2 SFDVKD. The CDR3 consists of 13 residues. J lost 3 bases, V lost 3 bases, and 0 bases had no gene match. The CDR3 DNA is TGTGCCACCAGTGATGGGACAGACTATGGCTACACCTTC. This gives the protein CATSDGTDYGYTF.

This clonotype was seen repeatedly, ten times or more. CDR3 protein: CASSRSGSANEQFF. The CDR3 DNA follows: TGTGCCAGCAGCCGTAGCGGGAGTGCCAATGAGCAGTTCTTC. The chain has TRBV3-1 and TRBJ2-1; 9 bases line up with TRBD2. Germline CDR1 reads LGHDT; CDR2 reads YNNKEL (reference sequence). CDR3 length equals 14 residues. Trimming removed 4 bases from V and 6 bases from J; junction bases left unmatched: 4.

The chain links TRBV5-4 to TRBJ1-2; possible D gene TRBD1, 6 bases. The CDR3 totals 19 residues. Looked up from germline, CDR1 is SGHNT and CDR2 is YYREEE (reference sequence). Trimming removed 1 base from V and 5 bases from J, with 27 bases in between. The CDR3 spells CASSLYDDRSPRVYYGYTF. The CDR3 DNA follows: TGTGCCAGCAGCTTGTACGACGACAGGTCCCCGCGGGTTTATTATGGCTACACCTTC.

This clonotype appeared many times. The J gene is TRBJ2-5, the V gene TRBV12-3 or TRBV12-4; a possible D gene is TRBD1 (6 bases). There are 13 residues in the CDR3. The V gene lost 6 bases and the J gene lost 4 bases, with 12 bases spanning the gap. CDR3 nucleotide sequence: TGTGCCAGCAGAACAGGGAGTCGAGAGACCCAGTACTTC. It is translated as CASRTGSRETQYF.

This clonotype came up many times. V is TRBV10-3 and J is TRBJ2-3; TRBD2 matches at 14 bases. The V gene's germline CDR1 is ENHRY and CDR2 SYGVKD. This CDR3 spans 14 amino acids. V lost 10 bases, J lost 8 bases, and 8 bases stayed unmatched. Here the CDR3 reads CATEGTSGRGTQYF. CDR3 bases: TGTGCCACGGAAGGGACTAGCGGGAGAGGTACGCAGTATTTT.

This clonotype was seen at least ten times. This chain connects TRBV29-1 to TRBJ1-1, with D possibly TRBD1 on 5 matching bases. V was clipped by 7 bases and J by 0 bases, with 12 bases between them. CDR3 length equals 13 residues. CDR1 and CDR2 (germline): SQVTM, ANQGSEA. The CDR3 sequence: CSGAGRLNTEAFF. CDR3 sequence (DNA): TGCAGCGGAGCAGGGCGTCTGAACACTGAAGCTTTCTTT. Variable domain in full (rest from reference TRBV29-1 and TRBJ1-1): SAVISQKPSRDICQRGTSLTIQCQVDSQVTMMFWYRQQPGQSLTLIATANQGSEATYESGFVIDKFPISRPNLTFSTLTVSNMSPEDSSIYLCSGAGRLNTEAFFGQGTRLTVV.

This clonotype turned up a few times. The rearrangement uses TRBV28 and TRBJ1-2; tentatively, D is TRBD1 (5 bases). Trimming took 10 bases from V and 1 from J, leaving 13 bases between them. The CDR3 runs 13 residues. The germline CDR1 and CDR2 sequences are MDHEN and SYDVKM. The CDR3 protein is CATGDPLNYGYTF. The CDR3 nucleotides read TGTGCCACCGGGGACCCTCTTAACTATGGCTACACCTTC.

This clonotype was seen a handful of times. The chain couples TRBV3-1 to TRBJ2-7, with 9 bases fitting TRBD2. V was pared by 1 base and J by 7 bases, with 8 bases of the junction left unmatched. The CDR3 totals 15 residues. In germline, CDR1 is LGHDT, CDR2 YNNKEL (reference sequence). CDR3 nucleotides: TGTGCCAGCAGCCAAGCAGCGGGAGGAGTGGGGGAGCAGTACTTC. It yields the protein CASSQAAGGVGEQYF.

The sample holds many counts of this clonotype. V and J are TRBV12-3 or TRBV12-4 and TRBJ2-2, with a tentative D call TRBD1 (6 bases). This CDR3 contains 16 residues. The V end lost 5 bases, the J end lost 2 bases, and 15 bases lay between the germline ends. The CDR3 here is CASSLGDIRNTGELFF. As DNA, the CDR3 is TGTGCCAGCAGTCTAGGGGACATTAGAAACACCGGGGAGCTGTTTTTT.

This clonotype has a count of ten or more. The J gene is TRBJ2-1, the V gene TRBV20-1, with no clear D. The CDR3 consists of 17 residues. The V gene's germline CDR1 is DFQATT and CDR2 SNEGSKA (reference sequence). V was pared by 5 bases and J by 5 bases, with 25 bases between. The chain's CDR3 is CSASAAGSTLTHNEQFF. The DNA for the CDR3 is TGCAGTGCTTCCGCCGCCGGGTCCACCTTGACGCACAATGAGCAGTTCTTC.

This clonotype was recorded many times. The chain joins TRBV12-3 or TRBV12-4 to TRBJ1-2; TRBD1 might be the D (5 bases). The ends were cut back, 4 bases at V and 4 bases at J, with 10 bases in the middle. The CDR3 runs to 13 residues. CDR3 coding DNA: TGTGCCAGCAGTTCCAGGGAGACCTATGGCTACACCTTC. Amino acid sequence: CASSSRETYGYTF.

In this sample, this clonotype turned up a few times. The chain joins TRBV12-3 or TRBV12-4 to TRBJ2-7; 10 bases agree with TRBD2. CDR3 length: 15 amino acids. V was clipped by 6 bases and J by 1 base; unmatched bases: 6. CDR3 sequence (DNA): TGTGCCAGCAGCCTTCAGGGACTAGCGTCCTACGAGCAGTACTTC. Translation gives CASSLQGLASYEQYF.

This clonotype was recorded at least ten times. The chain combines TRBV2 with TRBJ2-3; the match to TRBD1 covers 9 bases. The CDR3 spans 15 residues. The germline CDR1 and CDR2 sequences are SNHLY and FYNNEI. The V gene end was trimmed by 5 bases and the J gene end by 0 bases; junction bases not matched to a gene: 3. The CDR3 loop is CASSYRGRSTDTQYF. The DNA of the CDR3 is TGTGCCAGCAGTTACAGGGGGCGAAGCACAGATACGCAGTATTTT. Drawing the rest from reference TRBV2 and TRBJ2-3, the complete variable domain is EPEVTQTPSHQVTQMGQEVILRCVPISNHLYFYWYRQILGQKVEFLVSFYNNEISEKSEIFDDQFSVERPDGSNFTLKIRSTKLEDSAMYFCASSYRGRSTDTQYFGPGTRLTVL.

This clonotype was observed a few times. CDR3 loop: CATSVGDLYGYTF. The CDR3 bases are TGTGCCACCAGTGTCGGGGACCTCTATGGCTACACCTTC. V gene TRBV24-1 combines with J gene TRBJ1-2; maybe TRBD1 (5 bases). V lost 5 bases and J 4 bases, leaving 10 bases between the germline ends. The length of the CDR3 is 13 residues. Per the germline V gene, CDR1 is KGHDR and CDR2 is SFDVKD.

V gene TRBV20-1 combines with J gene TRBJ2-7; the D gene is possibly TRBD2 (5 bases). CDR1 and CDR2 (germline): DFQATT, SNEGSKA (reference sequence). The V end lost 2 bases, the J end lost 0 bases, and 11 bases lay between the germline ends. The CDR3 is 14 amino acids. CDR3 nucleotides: TGCAGTGCTAGATCTAGCCTTCTCTCCTACGAGCAGTACGTC. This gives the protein CSARSSLLSYEQYV.

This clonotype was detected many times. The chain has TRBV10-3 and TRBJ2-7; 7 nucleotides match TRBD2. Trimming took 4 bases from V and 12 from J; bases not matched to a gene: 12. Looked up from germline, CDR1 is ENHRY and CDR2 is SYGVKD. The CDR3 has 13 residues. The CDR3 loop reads CAISGPGGTQLYF. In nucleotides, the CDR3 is TGTGCCATCAGTGGTCCCGGGGGGACCCAGCTGTACTTC.

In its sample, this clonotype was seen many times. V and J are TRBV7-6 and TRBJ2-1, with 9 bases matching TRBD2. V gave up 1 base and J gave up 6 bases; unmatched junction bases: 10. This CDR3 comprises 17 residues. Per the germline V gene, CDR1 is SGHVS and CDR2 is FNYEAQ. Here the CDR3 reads CASSLGASGIVVNEQFF. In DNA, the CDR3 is TGTGCCAGCAGCTTAGGGGCTAGCGGGATAGTTGTCAATGAGCAGTTCTTC. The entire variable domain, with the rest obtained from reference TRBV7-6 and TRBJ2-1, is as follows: GAGVSQSPRYKVTKRGQDVALRCDPISGHVSLYWYRQALGQGPEFLTYFNYEAQQDKSGLPNDRFSAERPEGSISTLTIQRTEQRDSAMYRCASSLGASGIVVNEQFFGPGTRLTVL.

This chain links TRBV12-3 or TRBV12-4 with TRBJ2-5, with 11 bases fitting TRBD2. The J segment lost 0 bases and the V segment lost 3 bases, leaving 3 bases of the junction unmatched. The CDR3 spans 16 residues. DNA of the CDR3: TGTGCCAGCAGTTTCGCGACTAGCGGGAACCAAGAGACCCAGTACTTC. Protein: CASSFATSGNQETQYF.

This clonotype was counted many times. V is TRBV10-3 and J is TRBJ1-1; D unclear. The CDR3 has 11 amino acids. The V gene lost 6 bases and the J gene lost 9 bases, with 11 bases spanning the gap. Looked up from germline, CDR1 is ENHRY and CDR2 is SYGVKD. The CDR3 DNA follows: TGTGCCATCAGGGAGACACGTCAAGCTTTCTTT. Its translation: CAIRETRQAFF.

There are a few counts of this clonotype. CDR3 in DNA: TGTGCCACTTCACCGGGACAGGGGGAAGATGAGACCCAGTACTTC. Translation: CATSPGQGEDETQYF. The V gene is TRBV10-3, the J gene TRBJ2-5, with TRBD1 matching over 11 bases. The CDR3 contains 15 residues. Germline V CDR1 and CDR2: ENHRY, SYGVKD. Trimming cost V 10 bases and J 5 bases; bases outside gene matches: 12.

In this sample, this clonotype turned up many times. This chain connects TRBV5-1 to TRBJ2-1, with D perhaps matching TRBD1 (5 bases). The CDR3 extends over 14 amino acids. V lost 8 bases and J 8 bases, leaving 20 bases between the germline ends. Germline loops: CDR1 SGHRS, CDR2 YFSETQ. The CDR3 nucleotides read TGCGCCAGTCGAACGTCCCCGGACAAGCATGAGCAGTTCTTC. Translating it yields CASRTSPDKHEQFF.

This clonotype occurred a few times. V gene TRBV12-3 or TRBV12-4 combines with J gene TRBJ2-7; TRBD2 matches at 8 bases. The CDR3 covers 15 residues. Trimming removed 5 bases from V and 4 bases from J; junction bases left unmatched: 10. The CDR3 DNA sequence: TGTGCCAGCAGTCAAGGCGGTAGCGGGGATTACGAGCAGTACTTC. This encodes CASSQGGSGDYEQYF.